The 30 T cell receptor beta chains below come from one sample, sequenced in a study of T cells of healthy individuals. Each CDR3 protein is one row after TCRdb ran MiXCR on the 5' RACE reads. The sample has roughly 87,000 distinct CDR3 sequences, approximately 15% seen once. The receptors originated from a human donor in good health.

This clonotype occurred many times. The chain links TRBV27 to TRBJ2-7; D remains unclear. The germline gives CDR1 MNHEY, CDR2 SMNVEV (reference sequence). The CDR3 is made up of 13 amino acids. With 3 bases removed from V and 4 bases from J, the gap between germline ends came to 10 bases. The CDR3 DNA sequence: TGTGCCAGCAGTTTGGCCAGGCAATACGAGCAGTACTTC. The encoded protein is CASSLARQYEQYF.

This clonotype was picked up many times. The J gene is TRBJ1-1, the V gene TRBV7-9, with 7 positions matching TRBD1. This CDR3 is 13 amino acids long. CDR1 and CDR2 (germline): SEHNR, FQNEAQ (reference sequence). The V segment lost 3 bases and the J segment 4 bases; nucleotides outside the gene matches: 2. CDR3 amino acids: CASSFQGVTEAFF. Here the CDR3 DNA reads TGTGCCAGCAGCTTTCAGGGGGTCACTGAAGCTTTCTTT.

Turning to this clonotype: At one of its ends the junction is not consistent with the germline gene, which may arise from a read error. V usage is TRBV6-5 and J usage is TRBJ1-2, with D perhaps TRBD1 (5 bases). CDR1 MNHEY and CDR2 SVGAGI come from the germline V gene. This CDR3 region has 15 residues. The CDR3 is CASSNSGGGREGYTF. The CDR3, as DNA: TGTGCCAGCAGTAACTCCGGGGGGGGTCGCGAGGGCTACACCTTC.

The sample holds many counts of this clonotype. This chain joins TRBV4-3 and TRBJ2-5; D is undetermined. V was clipped by 1 base and J by 4 bases, with 13 bases between them. The CDR3 is 15 amino acids. Germline V gene lookup returns CDR1 LGHNA and CDR2 YSLEER. The CDR3 is CASSQAAWGRETQYF. CDR3 DNA sequence: TGCGCCAGCAGCCAAGCTGCCTGGGGTAGAGAGACCCAGTACTTC.

A few counts support this clonotype. The chain carries TRBV28 and TRBJ2-7, with TRBD1 as a possible D gene (5 bases). This CDR3 comprises 12 residues. In germline, CDR1 is MDHEN, CDR2 SYDVKM. Trimming cost V 3 bases and J 4 bases, with 7 bases left between them. DNA for the CDR3: TGTGCCAGCAGTTTCCGACAGTACGAGCAGTACTTC. It encodes CASSFRQYEQYF.

The genes are TRBV5-1 and TRBJ2-7, with 8 bases fitting TRBD1. The junction had 6 bases not matched to a gene; V was cut back by 0 bases and J by 4 bases. The CDR3 is 15 amino acids. In germline, CDR1 is SGHRS, CDR2 YFSETQ. The CDR3 nucleotides are TGCGCCAGCAGCTTGGACGGACAGGGTTTTTACGAGCAGTACTTC. This translates into CASSLDGQGFYEQYF. Supplemented by reference TRBV5-1 and TRBJ2-7, the full variable domain reads KAGVTQTPRYLIKTRGQQVTLSCSPISGHRSVSWYQQTPGQGLQFLFEYFSETQRNKGNFPGRFSGRQFSNSRSEMNVSTLELGDSALYLCASSLDGQGFYEQYFGPGTRLTVT.

This clonotype was seen only a few times. The chain links TRBV27 to TRBJ1-1; D ambiguous. Germline V gene sequence: CDR1 MNHEY, CDR2 SMNVEV (reference sequence). CDR3 size: 12 residues. V was cut by 3 bases and J by 4 bases, with 6 bases left in between. The CDR3 DNA reads TGTGCCAGCAGTTTCGCTGGCACTGAAGCTTTCTTT. Its translation: CASSFAGTEAFF.

The chain joins TRBV4-1 to TRBJ2-7, with a weak D call TRBD2 (6 bases). Trimming took 1 base from V and 6 from J, leaving 13 bases between them. This CDR3 has 14 amino acids. Germline V gene data show CDR1 as MGHRA and CDR2 as YSYEKL. The CDR3 sequence is CASSQVLAFSEQYF. The CDR3 region has the DNA TGCGCCAGCAGCCAAGTACTAGCTTTTTCCGAGCAGTACTTC.

This clonotype was seen a few times. The junction does not match germline at one end; this may be a read error. V usage is TRBV6-6 and J usage is TRBJ2-2; D might be TRBD1 or TRBD2, each matching 5 bases. This CDR3 is 13 amino acids long. Germline V gene lookup returns CDR1 MNHNY and CDR2 SVGAGI (reference sequence). DNA for the CDR3: TGTGTCAGCAGGGAGACACAAACCGGGGAGCTGTTTTTT. Translation gives CVSRETQTGELFF.

The J gene is TRBJ2-1, the V gene TRBV28; TRBD2 agrees at 13 bases. The V and J ends lost 5 bases and 8 bases, in that order; junction bases with no gene match: 9. The CDR3 sequence is 16 residues long. The V gene's germline CDR1 is MDHEN and CDR2 SYDVKM. As DNA, the CDR3 is TGTGCCAGCAGTCCACTAGCGGGAGGGCCTCTTGATGAGCAGTTCTTC. It codes for CASSPLAGGPLDEQFF.

CDR3 coding DNA: TGTGCCACCAGTGATCCGACAGGGGGCGATGAGCAGTTCTTC. This sequence encodes CATSDPTGGDEQFF. The rearrangement uses TRBV24-1 and TRBJ2-1; TRBD1 matches 10 bases. The CDR3 length is 14 residues. Germline V CDR1 and CDR2: KGHDR, SFDVKD. V trimming: 3 bases; J trimming: 8 bases; junction bases outside the gene matches: 3.

This clonotype was seen a few times. The chain is built from TRBV25-1 and TRBJ1-1; D gene uncertain. Trimming pared 3 bases from V and 7 bases from J, leaving 6 bases between. CDR1 is MGHDK and CDR2 is SYGVNS in the germline V gene. This CDR3 comprises 11 residues. For the CDR3, the DNA is TGTGCCAGCAGTGATATGGGTGAAGCTTTCTTT. Its protein product is CASSDMGEAFF.

J is TRBJ1-4 and V is TRBV20-1, with D possibly being TRBD1 (5 bases). In germline, CDR1 is DFQATT, CDR2 SNEGSKA (reference sequence). The CDR3 sequence is 13 residues long. V was clipped by 3 bases and J by 3 bases, with 8 bases between them. CDR3 sequence (DNA): TGCAGTGCTAGCCAGGGTCCTAATGAAAAACTGTTTTTT. Its translation is CSASQGPNEKLFF.

This clonotype was counted ten times or more. This CDR3 is CSVRQPGFGGYTF. As DNA, the CDR3 is TGCAGCGTGCGTCAACCAGGGTTCGGCGGCTACACCTTC. The chain employs TRBV29-1 and TRBJ1-2; D might be TRBD1 (5 bases). The germline V and J ends were trimmed by 6 bases and 8 bases, with 19 bases remaining between them. CDR1 and CDR2 from the germline V gene are SQVTM and ANQGSEA. This CDR3 has 13 residues.

A word on this clonotype: Germline and junction disagree at one end, which may indicate a read error. CDR3: CASGTGGNYDTQYF. As DNA, the CDR3 is TGCGCCAGCGGGACAGGTGGCAATTATGATACGCAGTATTTT. The gene calls are TRBV4-2 and TRBJ2-3, with D perhaps matching TRBD1 (8 bases). The CDR3 is 14 residues long. Germline-derived CDR1 and CDR2 are LGHNA and YNFKEQ.

As regards this clonotype: One end of the junction fails to match germline, which may point to a read error. This sequence joins TRBV18 and TRBJ1-1; no definite D call. Germline CDR1 reads KGHSH; CDR2 reads LQKENI. This CDR3 is built from 12 residues. In nucleotides, the CDR3 is TGTACCAGCTCACCGAGCCAGGAAGAAGCTTTCTTT. Amino acid sequence: CTSSPSQEEAFF.

In this sample, this clonotype turned up many times. The chain links TRBV20-1 to TRBJ1-1, with D perhaps TRBD1 (5 bases). Looked up from germline, CDR1 is DFQATT and CDR2 is SNEGSKA (reference sequence). Trimming stripped 7 bases from V and 3 bases from J, with 18 bases between. This CDR3 has 14 residues. The CDR3 DNA sequence: TGCAGTGAAACGGGAAGGGGAGCGGACACTGAAGCTTTCTTT. Protein product: CSETGRGADTEAFF.

This chain uses TRBV6-2 or TRBV6-3 with TRBJ2-1; possibly TRBD1 for D (6 bases). Germline CDR1 MNHEY, CDR2 SVGEGT. V was clipped by 10 bases and J by 4 bases, with 17 bases between them. The CDR3 is 14 residues long. The CDR3 nucleotides read TGTGCCACTAGGGGGTTACTCGGATACAATGAGCAGTTCTTC. Translation gives CATRGLLGYNEQFF.

V gene TRBV12-3 or TRBV12-4 combines with J gene TRBJ2-7; D perhaps matches TRBD2 (6 bases). V was pared by 3 bases and J by 6 bases, with 15 bases between. The CDR3 totals 14 residues. This CDR3 is CASSFQGSRGEQYF. In DNA, the CDR3 is TGTGCCAGCAGTTTCCAGGGCTCGCGGGGCGAGCAGTACTTC.

This clonotype was found a few times. This chain joins TRBV19 and TRBJ2-2; D is ambiguous. The ends were cut back, 7 bases at V and 7 bases at J, with 13 bases in the middle. This CDR3 comprises 13 residues. CDR1 and CDR2 from the germline V gene are LNHDA and SQIVND (reference sequence). The CDR3 reads CASNTGPGGELFF. As DNA, the CDR3 is TGTGCCAGTAACACTGGACCGGGCGGGGAGCTGTTTTTT.

This clonotype was detected a few times. The chain is built from TRBV7-2 and TRBJ2-7; no reliable D call. The length of the CDR3 is 12 residues. Trimming cost V 1 base and J 6 bases, with 7 bases left between them. CDR1 and CDR2 (germline): SGHTA, FQGNSA. In DNA, the CDR3 is TGTGCCAGCAGCTTAGATCCGGGCGAGCAGTACTTC. It encodes CASSLDPGEQYF.

The gene calls are TRBV20-1 and TRBJ2-3; the D gene is possibly TRBD2 (5 bases). The CDR3 spans 13 residues. Germline values: CDR1 DFQATT, CDR2 SNEGSKA (reference sequence). Trimming stripped 7 bases from V and 1 base from J, with 12 bases between. CDR3 DNA sequence: TGCAGTGGTTCCGGGGTGGGCACAGATACGCAGTATTTT. Amino acid sequence: CSGSGVGTDTQYF.

The chain recombines TRBV2 with TRBJ2-3; 9 nucleotides match TRBD1. V shed 6 bases and J 1 base; nucleotides not matched to a gene: 5. This CDR3 has 15 amino acids. Germline-derived CDR1 and CDR2 are SNHLY and FYNNEI. In DNA, the CDR3 is TGTGCCAGCAGAGGGGACAGGGTAGGCACAGATACGCAGTATTTT. Protein: CASRGDRVGTDTQYF.

This clonotype was detected many times. The V gene is TRBV20-1, the J gene TRBJ2-1; the match to TRBD2 covers 8 bases. Per the germline V gene, CDR1 is DFQATT and CDR2 is SNEGSKA (reference sequence). The CDR3 runs 12 residues. V shed 3 bases and J 9 bases; nucleotides not matched to a gene: 4. The CDR3 loop is CSASGGAGEQFF. DNA of the CDR3: TGCAGTGCTAGCGGGGGGGCAGGTGAGCAGTTCTTC.

This clonotype was detected only a few times. The rearrangement links TRBV10-3 to TRBJ2-7, with D perhaps matching TRBD2 (5 bases). CDR1 is ENHRY and CDR2 is SYGVKD in the germline V gene. V dropped 0 bases and J dropped 2 bases, with 14 bases sitting between them. The CDR3 is 16 amino acids. The CDR3 loop is CAISESEAERPYEQYF. Here the CDR3 DNA reads TGTGCCATCAGTGAGTCTGAAGCGGAGCGTCCCTACGAGCAGTACTTC.

This clonotype was seen many times. This sequence joins TRBV6-6 and TRBJ1-1; D unclear. Germline V CDR1 and CDR2: MNHNY, SVGAGI (reference sequence). Deletions cut 6 bases from V and 4 bases from J, with 9 bases between. This CDR3 region has 12 residues. The CDR3 spells CASSTLGTEAFF. CDR3 sequence (DNA): TGTGCCAGCAGCACCTTAGGCACTGAAGCTTTCTTT.

This clonotype was counted only a few times. The J gene is TRBJ1-2, the V gene TRBV11-2; 7 nucleotides align to TRBD1. The CDR3 length is 14 residues. Germline loops: CDR1 SGHAT, CDR2 FQNNGV. Trimming removed 1 base from V and 4 bases from J; junction bases left unmatched: 3. CDR3 DNA: TGTGCCAGCAGCTTAGGGACAGGTTTCTATGGCTACACCTTC. This sequence encodes CASSLGTGFYGYTF. The full variable domain, with the rest looked up from reference TRBV11-2 and TRBJ1-2, is EAGVAQSPRYKIIEKRQSVAFWCNPISGHATLYWYQQILGQGPKLLIQFQNNGVVDDSQLPKDRFSAERLKGVDSTLKIQPAKLEDSAVYLCASSLGTGFYGYTFGSGTRLTVV.

The chain carries TRBV20-1 and TRBJ1-2; the D is unclear. Trimming stripped 0 bases from V and 3 bases from J, with 2 bases between. CDR1 and CDR2 from the germline V gene are DFQATT and SNEGSKA (reference sequence). CDR3 length equals 11 residues. The CDR3, as DNA: TGCAGTGCTAGAGAGGACTATGGCTACACCTTC. Translation: CSAREDYGYTF.

V is TRBV20-1 and J is TRBJ1-5, with D possibly TRBD1 on 5 matching bases. Looked up from germline, CDR1 is DFQATT and CDR2 is SNEGSKA (reference sequence). This CDR3 contains 15 residues. V was cut by 0 bases and J by 5 bases, with 14 bases left in between. The CDR3 DNA reads TGCAGTGCTAGAGATCCGAAGGGACTTTATCAGCCCCAGCATTTT. Amino acid sequence: CSARDPKGLYQPQHF.

This clonotype was counted a few times. The V and J genes are TRBV29-1 and TRBJ2-5; 7 nucleotides line up with TRBD2. The CDR3 consists of 13 residues. Germline V CDR1 and CDR2: SQVTM, ANQGSEA. This CDR3 is CSAKRGTQETQYF. CDR3 bases: TGCAGTGCCAAGCGGGGAACGCAAGAGACCCAGTACTTC.